This T cell receptor (beta chain) comes out of a study of T cell responses to AZD1222 COVID-19 vaccine. Study-level background: Second doses were pooled across both intervals (about 4 or about 12 weeks).

J gave up 3 bases and V 1 base, and 3 bases lay outside the gene matches. Per germline, CDR1 LGHDT and CDR2 YNNKEL (reference sequence). The CDR3 runs to 15 residues. Broader study findings: Donor demographics were predominantly white British with a female majority; clonal diversity may be underestimated. Mapped onto spike, vaccine-associated CD4 TCRs spanned it and were dominant at 160-218 and 743-854.

As for this clone: The antigen is undetermined.

TCRdb keeps only in-frame clones here, not all; method: immunoSEQ multiplex PCR. The sample has roughly 60,000 clones, roughly 90% seen once; the top ten hold approximately 5%. The sample here was peripheral blood, taken on day 0 of AZD1222 vaccination. V is TRBV3-1 (or the pseudogene TRBV3-2) and J is TRBJ1-5; TRBD1 agrees at 7 bases. This TCR was recovered from an adult in good health. The CDR3 DNA follows: TGTGCCAGCAGCCAAGGACAGGGTTCCAATCAGCCCCAGCATTTT. Translation gives CASSQGQGSNQPQHF.